This entry lists 27 T cell receptor beta chains sequenced from one sample in a study of naive and memory T cell subsets. Reverse transcription of blood and skin TCR RNA was primed at alpha and beta constant regions. TCRdb called the 5' RACE reads again in MiXCR, with one record for every CDR3 protein. The sample yields over 20,000 distinct CDR3 sequences, 20% to 25% seen once. Adult healthy volunteers gave 2.5 ml peripheral blood for whole-blood RNA. The receptors derive from a female donor in good health.

This clonotype is a singleton in its sample. The chain couples TRBV6-1 to TRBJ2-3; 8 bases are a match to TRBD1. With 7 bases clipped from V and 2 bases from J, the junction kept 8 bases outside the gene matches. The CDR3 runs 15 residues. Germline V CDR1 and CDR2: MNHNS, SASEGT. CDR3 nucleotide sequence: TGTGCCAGCACCCCACAGGGGGACAACACAGATACGCAGTATTTT. Translated: CASTPQGDNTDTQYF.

This clonotype was recorded a few times. The chain is built from TRBV29-1 and TRBJ2-7, with 8 positions matching TRBD1. This CDR3 is built from 13 residues. The germline gives CDR1 SQVTM, CDR2 ANQGSEA. V lost 6 bases, J lost 3 bases, and 7 bases stayed unmatched. The CDR3, as DNA: TGCAGCGTCTCTGACAGGGGCGGCTACGAGCAGTACTTC. As protein: CSVSDRGGYEQYF.

By proportion, this clonotype is medium-sized. The V gene is TRBV19, the J gene TRBJ1-2; D is unresolved. V was cut by 5 bases and J by 2 bases, with 6 bases left in between. There are 12 residues in the CDR3. Germline-derived CDR1 and CDR2 are LNHDA and SQIVND (reference sequence). The CDR3 loop reads CASSGLNYGYTF. CDR3 sequence (DNA): TGTGCCAGTAGTGGCCTAAACTATGGCTACACCTTC. Variable domain in full (rest from reference TRBV19 and TRBJ1-2): DGGITQSPKYLFRKEGQNVTLSCEQNLNHDAMYWYRQDPGQGLRLIYYSQIVNDFQKGDIAEGYSVSREKKESFPLTVTSAQKNPTAFYLCASSGLNYGYTFGSGTRLTVV.

The chain combines TRBV29-1 with TRBJ1-1; D call uncertain. The CDR3 sequence is 11 residues long. V was shortened by 7 bases and J by 4 bases, with 10 bases between the two germline ends. Per the germline V gene, CDR1 is SQVTM and CDR2 is ANQGSEA. Here the CDR3 reads CSAWSGTEAFF. The CDR3 DNA reads TGCAGCGCCTGGTCGGGCACTGAAGCTTTCTTT.

The CDR3 DNA follows: TGTGCCAGCAGAGGACAGTTCTACTCTGGGGCCAACGTCCTGACTTTC. It specifies CASRGQFYSGANVLTF. This chain links TRBV6-1 with TRBJ2-6; weak D call: TRBD1 (6 bases). Trimming removed 6 bases from V and 0 bases from J, with 12 bases in between. The CDR3 is 16 residues long. CDR1 is MNHNS and CDR2 is SASEGT in the germline V gene.

The chain is built from TRBV11-2 and TRBJ2-4; no definite D call. This CDR3 spans 16 amino acids. With 5 bases removed from V and 6 bases from J, the gap between germline ends came to 20 bases. Germline V gene data show CDR1 as SGHAT and CDR2 as FQNNGV. For the CDR3, the DNA is TGTGCCAGCAGCCCTAGGGAACGGCGCGTAGGAAACATTCAGTACTTC. Translation gives CASSPRERRVGNIQYF.

The CDR3 region has the DNA TGTGCCAGCAGCGTAGGAAGTAAGACCGTCAGCTCCTACAATGAGCAGTTCTTC. Residues: CASSVGSKTVSSYNEQFF. The chain links TRBV9 to TRBJ2-1; D is unclear. V lost 0 bases, J lost 0 bases, and 16 bases lay in between. Germline CDR1 and CDR2: SGDLS and YYNGEE. The CDR3 loop spans 18 amino acids.

There are a few counts of this clonotype. V gene TRBV7-2 combines with J gene TRBJ2-7; D may be TRBD2 (5 bases). CDR1 is SGHTA and CDR2 is FQGNSA in the germline V gene. Trimming pared 1 base from V and 1 base from J, leaving 11 bases between. There are 15 residues in the CDR3. The CDR3 coding sequence is TGTGCCAGCAGCTTAGGAGGGTATCAGTCCTACGAGCAGTACTTC. This sequence encodes CASSLGGYQSYEQYF.

The table lists this clonotype with many counts. The gene calls are TRBV20-1 and TRBJ2-7; 8 bases map to TRBD1. Germline values: CDR1 DFQATT, CDR2 SNEGSKA (reference sequence). This CDR3 is built from 14 residues. J was trimmed by 4 bases and V by 6 bases; bases with no gene match: 11. CDR3 amino acids: CSASDRASGYEQYF. The CDR3 DNA is TGCAGTGCCTCGGACAGGGCCTCTGGTTACGAGCAGTACTTC.

This sequence joins TRBV10-2 and TRBJ2-1; D gene unclear. Trimming left V 2 bases short and J 10 bases short, with 9 bases between. The CDR3 contains 12 residues. The germline gives CDR1 WSHSY, CDR2 SAAADI. In DNA, the CDR3 is TGCGCCAGCAGTGAGCGGGTAGTCGAGCAGTTCTTC. Translated, it gives CASSERVVEQFF.

The V call is TRBV20-1, the J call TRBJ2-1; 9 bases align to TRBD2. The CDR3 sequence is 13 residues long. CDR1 is DFQATT and CDR2 is SNEGSKA in the germline V gene (reference sequence). With 4 bases clipped from V and 6 bases from J, the junction kept 4 bases outside the gene matches. The CDR3 DNA reads as TGCAGTGCTACCGGGACTAGCTTCAATGAGCAGTTCTTC. Encoded protein: CSATGTSFNEQFF.

The table lists this clonotype with many counts. V and J are TRBV2 and TRBJ1-3, with D possibly being TRBD1 (6 bases). Germline V CDR1 and CDR2: SNHLY, FYNNEI. V was clipped by 2 bases and J by 3 bases, with 11 bases between them. The CDR3 extends over 15 amino acids. The CDR3 DNA reads as TGTGCCAGCAGTGAAAATGGGGGCGGTGGAAACACCATATATTTT. It codes for CASSENGGGGNTIYF.

This clonotype counts as medium-sized (0.01 to 0.1%). The chain combines TRBV12-3 or TRBV12-4 with TRBJ1-1; a possible D gene is TRBD1 (6 bases). The V gene lost 6 bases and the J gene lost 4 bases, with 18 bases spanning the gap. The CDR3 has 15 amino acids. This CDR3 is CASRRRRGWSTEAFF. CDR3 DNA sequence: TGTGCCAGCAGACGTCGCAGGGGCTGGAGCACTGAAGCTTTCTTT.

This clonotype showed up many times. The CDR3 here is CSARDPARGGNTEAFF. CDR3 in DNA: TGCAGTGCTAGAGATCCGGCCAGGGGTGGGAACACTGAAGCTTTCTTT. The chain combines TRBV20-1 with TRBJ1-1, with TRBD1 as a possible D gene (6 bases). Germline CDR1 reads DFQATT; CDR2 reads SNEGSKA (reference sequence). The V end was cut by 0 bases, the J end by 1 base, with 15 bases between. CDR3 length equals 16 residues.

This clonotype has just a few counts. The CDR3 here is CSARDSRGNQPQHF. CDR3 bases: TGCAGTGCTAGAGATAGCCGGGGGAATCAGCCCCAGCATTTT. The genes are TRBV20-1 and TRBJ1-5, with D perhaps TRBD1 (5 bases). The V end lost 0 bases, the J end lost 4 bases, and 10 bases lay between the germline ends. Germline lookup yields CDR1 DFQATT and CDR2 SNEGSKA (reference sequence). CDR3 length equals 14 residues.

The chain carries TRBV29-1 and TRBJ2-2; D might be TRBD2 (7 bases). V was trimmed by 8 bases and J by 4 bases, leaving 8 bases between them. CDR1 and CDR2 (germline): SQVTM, ANQGSEA. This CDR3 is 11 amino acids long. The CDR3 coding sequence is TGCAGCCGGGGGGCCACCGGGGAGCTGTTTTTT. This gives the protein CSRGATGELFF.

In its sample, this clonotype was seen many times. This sequence joins TRBV4-3 and TRBJ2-5, with D possibly being TRBD1 or TRBD2 (5 bases each). V gave up 0 bases and J gave up 6 bases, with 14 bases separating them. The CDR3 totals 15 residues. CDR1 is LGHNA and CDR2 is YSLEER in the germline V gene. The CDR3 is CASSQEAGQGKTQYF. CDR3 in DNA: TGCGCCAGCAGCCAAGAGGCGGGCCAGGGCAAGACCCAGTACTTC.

This clonotype is medium-sized. The V and J genes are TRBV5-1 and TRBJ2-5; weak D call: TRBD2 (6 bases). The germline V gene has CDR1 SGHRS and CDR2 YFSETQ. The CDR3 has 14 amino acids. V was trimmed by 2 bases and J by 5 bases, leaving 13 bases between them. CDR3 amino acids: CASSFGTAGETQYF. CDR3 nucleotides: TGCGCCAGCAGCTTCGGGACTGCCGGCGAGACCCAGTACTTC.

This clonotype was recorded a few times. The V call is TRBV13, the J call TRBJ1-6; D is uncertain. The CDR3 length is 17 residues. Looked up from germline, CDR1 is PRHDT and CDR2 is FYEKMQ (reference sequence). V gave up 2 bases and J gave up 8 bases, with 19 bases separating them. The CDR3 coding sequence is TGTGCCAGCAGCTTACGGCAGGCCCTTATAAGTGATTCACCCCTCCACTTT. It is translated as CASSLRQALISDSPLHF.

This clonotype came up many times. The chain links TRBV20-1 to TRBJ2-1; unclear D gene. V lost 5 bases and J 5 bases, leaving 7 bases between the germline ends. Looked up from germline, CDR1 is DFQATT and CDR2 is SNEGSKA (reference sequence). This CDR3 is built from 11 residues. CDR3 sequence: CSARPDNEQFF. Written as DNA, the CDR3 is TGCAGTGCTCGTCCCGACAATGAGCAGTTCTTC.

The chain carries TRBV7-9 and TRBJ2-1, with D tentatively TRBD2 (5 bases). This CDR3 comprises 17 residues. Germline V gene lookup returns CDR1 SEHNR and CDR2 FQNEAQ (reference sequence). The germline V and J ends were trimmed by 5 bases and 3 bases, with 20 bases remaining between them. The CDR3 region is CASSTPKRGNIYNEQFF. CDR3 DNA: TGTGCCAGCAGCACACCGAAACGGGGTAATATCTACAATGAGCAGTTCTTC.

The chain employs TRBV6-2 or TRBV6-3 and TRBJ2-7; no definite D call. The germline V gene has CDR1 MNHEY and CDR2 SVGEGT. The V end lost 6 bases, the J end lost 2 bases, and 11 bases lay between the germline ends. The CDR3 loop spans 13 amino acids. The CDR3 reads CASSSLPAYEQYF. DNA of the CDR3: TGTGCCAGCAGCTCACTCCCAGCCTACGAGCAGTACTTC.

This clonotype occurred a few times. The genes are TRBV4-3 and TRBJ2-1; 8 nucleotides align to TRBD2. This CDR3 region has 18 residues. Germline V gene lookup returns CDR1 LGHNA and CDR2 YSLEER. With V trimmed by 0 bases and J by 6 bases, 13 bases remained unmatched. CDR3: CASSQDAAFKREFNEQFF. The CDR3 DNA sequence: TGCGCCAGCAGCCAAGATGCGGCGTTCAAGCGGGAGTTCAATGAGCAGTTCTTC.

The gene calls are TRBV29-1 and TRBJ2-3; D gene unclear. The CDR3 is 16 residues long. The germline gives CDR1 SQVTM, CDR2 ANQGSEA. V was trimmed by 0 bases and J by 0 bases, leaving 13 bases between them. The CDR3: CSVEDPATLSTDTQYF. CDR3 nucleotides: TGCAGCGTTGAAGACCCAGCAACGCTTAGCACAGATACGCAGTATTTT.

The V call is TRBV29-1, the J call TRBJ2-2; weak D call: TRBD2 (5 bases). Trimming took 4 bases from V and 8 from J, leaving 14 bases between them. Germline CDR1 reads SQVTM; CDR2 reads ANQGSEA. CDR3 length equals 13 residues. The CDR3 sequence: CSVGGRRWGELFF. CDR3 nucleotide sequence: TGCAGCGTTGGAGGCAGGAGGTGGGGGGAGCTGTTTTTT.

The table lists this clonotype with a few counts. The CDR3 loop reads CSVRTSGRRRYNEQFF. CDR3 coding DNA: TGCAGCGTCCGGACTAGCGGGAGGCGACGGTACAATGAGCAGTTCTTC. The rearrangement links TRBV29-1 to TRBJ2-1; 14 bases are shared with TRBD2. J lost 4 bases, V lost 6 bases, and 8 bases had no gene match. Germline CDR1 SQVTM, CDR2 ANQGSEA. This CDR3 contains 16 residues.

This clonotype qualifies as medium-sized. The chain is built from TRBV20-1 and TRBJ2-1; D is uncertain. CDR3 length equals 14 residues. Germline loops: CDR1 DFQATT, CDR2 SNEGSKA (reference sequence). Trimming removed 5 bases from V and 8 bases from J, with 19 bases in between. The CDR3 nucleotides are TGCAGTGCTCCCGGGTCCCCCGGTCTCTATGAGCAGTTCTTC. Amino acid sequence: CSAPGSPGLYEQFF.